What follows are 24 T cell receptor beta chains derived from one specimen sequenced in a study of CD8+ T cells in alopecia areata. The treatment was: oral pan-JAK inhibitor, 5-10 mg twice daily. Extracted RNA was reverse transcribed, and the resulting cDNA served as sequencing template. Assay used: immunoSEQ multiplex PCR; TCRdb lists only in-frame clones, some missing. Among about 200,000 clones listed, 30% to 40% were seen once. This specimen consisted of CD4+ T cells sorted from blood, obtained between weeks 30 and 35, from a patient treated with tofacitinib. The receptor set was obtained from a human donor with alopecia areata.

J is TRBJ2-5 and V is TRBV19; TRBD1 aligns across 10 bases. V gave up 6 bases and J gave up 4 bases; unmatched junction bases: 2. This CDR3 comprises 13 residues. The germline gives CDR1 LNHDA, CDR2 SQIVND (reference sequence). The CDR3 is CASRRDRGETQYF. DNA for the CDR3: TGTGCCAGTAGAAGGGACAGGGGAGAGACCCAGTACTTC.

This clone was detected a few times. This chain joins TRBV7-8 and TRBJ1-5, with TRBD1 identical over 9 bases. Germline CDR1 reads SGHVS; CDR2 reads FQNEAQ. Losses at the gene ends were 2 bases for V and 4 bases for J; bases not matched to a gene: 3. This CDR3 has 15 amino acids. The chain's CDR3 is CASSLQTGGNQPQHF. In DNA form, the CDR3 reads TGTGCCAGCAGCTTACAGACAGGGGGTAATCAGCCCCAGCATTTT.

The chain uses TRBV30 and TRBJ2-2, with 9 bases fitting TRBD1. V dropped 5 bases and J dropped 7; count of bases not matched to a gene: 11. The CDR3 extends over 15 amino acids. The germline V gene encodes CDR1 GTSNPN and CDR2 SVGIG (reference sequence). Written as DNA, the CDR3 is TGTGCCTGGGTTACCGGGACAGGGTTTGGCGGGGAGCTGTTTTTT. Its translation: CAWVTGTGFGGELFF.

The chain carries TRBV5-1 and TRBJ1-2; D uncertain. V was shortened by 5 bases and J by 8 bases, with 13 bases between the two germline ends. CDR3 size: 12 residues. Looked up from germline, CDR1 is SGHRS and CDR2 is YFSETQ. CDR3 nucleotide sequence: TGCGCCAGCAGTTATGACCGCGACGGCTACACCTTC. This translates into CASSYDRDGYTF.

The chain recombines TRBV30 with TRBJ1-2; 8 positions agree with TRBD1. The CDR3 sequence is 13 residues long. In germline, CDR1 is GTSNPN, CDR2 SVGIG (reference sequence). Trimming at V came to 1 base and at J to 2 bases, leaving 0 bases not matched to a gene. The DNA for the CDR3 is TGTGCCTGGAGTGGACAGGGGAACTATGGCTACACCTTC. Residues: CAWSGQGNYGYTF.

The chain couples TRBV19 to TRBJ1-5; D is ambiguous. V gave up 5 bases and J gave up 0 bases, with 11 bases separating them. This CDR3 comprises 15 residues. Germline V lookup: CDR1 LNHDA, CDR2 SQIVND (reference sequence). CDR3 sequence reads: CASSPGPYSNQPQHF. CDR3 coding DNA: TGTGCCAGTAGTCCCGGGCCTTATAGCAATCAGCCCCAGCATTTT.

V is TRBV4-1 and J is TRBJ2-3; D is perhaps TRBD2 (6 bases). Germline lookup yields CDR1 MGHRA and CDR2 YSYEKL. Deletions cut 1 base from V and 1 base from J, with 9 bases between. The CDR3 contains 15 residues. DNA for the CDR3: TGCGCCAGCAGCCAAGTTGGGACTCGCACAGATACGCAGTATTTT. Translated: CASSQVGTRTDTQYF.

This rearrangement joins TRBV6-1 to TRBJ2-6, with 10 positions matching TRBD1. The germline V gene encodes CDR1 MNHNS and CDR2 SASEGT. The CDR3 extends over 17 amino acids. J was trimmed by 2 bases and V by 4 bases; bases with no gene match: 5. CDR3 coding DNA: TGTGCCAGCAGTGCCGGGACAGGGGAGGCTGGGGCCAACGTCCTGACTTTC. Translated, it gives CASSAGTGEAGANVLTF.

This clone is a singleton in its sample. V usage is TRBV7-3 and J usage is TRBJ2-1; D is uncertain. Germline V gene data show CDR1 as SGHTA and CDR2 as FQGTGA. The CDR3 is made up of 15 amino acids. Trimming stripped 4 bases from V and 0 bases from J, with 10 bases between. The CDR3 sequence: CASSSTPSSYNEQFF. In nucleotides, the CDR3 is TGTGCCAGCAGCTCAACGCCGAGCTCCTACAATGAGCAGTTCTTC.

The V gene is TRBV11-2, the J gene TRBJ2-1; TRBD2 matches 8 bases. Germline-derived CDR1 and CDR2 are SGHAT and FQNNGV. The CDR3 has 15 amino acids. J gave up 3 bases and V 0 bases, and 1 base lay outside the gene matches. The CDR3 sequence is CASSLDGGGYNEQFF. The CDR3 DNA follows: TGTGCCAGCAGCTTAGACGGGGGGGGCTACAATGAGCAGTTCTTC.

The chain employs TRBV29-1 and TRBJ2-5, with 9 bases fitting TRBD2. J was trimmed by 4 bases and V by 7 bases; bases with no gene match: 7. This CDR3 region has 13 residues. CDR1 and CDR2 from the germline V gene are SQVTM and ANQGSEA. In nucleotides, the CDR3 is TGCAGCGCTGCTATAGCGGGAGCAGAGACCCAGTACTTC. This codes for CSAAIAGAETQYF.

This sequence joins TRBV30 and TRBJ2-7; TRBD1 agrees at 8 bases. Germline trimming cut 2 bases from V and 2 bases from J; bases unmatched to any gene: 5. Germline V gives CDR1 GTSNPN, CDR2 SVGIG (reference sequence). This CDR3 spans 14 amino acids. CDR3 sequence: CAWSLGTGPYEQYF. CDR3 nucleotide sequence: TGTGCCTGGAGTCTGGGGACAGGTCCCTACGAGCAGTACTTC.

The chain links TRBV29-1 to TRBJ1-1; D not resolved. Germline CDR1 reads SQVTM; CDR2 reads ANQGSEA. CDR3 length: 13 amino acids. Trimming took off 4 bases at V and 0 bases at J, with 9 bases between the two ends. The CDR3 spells CSVGRPMNTEAFF. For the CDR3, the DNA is TGCAGCGTTGGCCGACCCATGAACACTGAAGCTTTCTTT.

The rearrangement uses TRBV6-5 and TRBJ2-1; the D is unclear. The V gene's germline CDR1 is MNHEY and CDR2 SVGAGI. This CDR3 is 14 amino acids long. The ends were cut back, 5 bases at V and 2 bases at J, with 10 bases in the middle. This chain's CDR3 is CASSNRRAYNEQFF. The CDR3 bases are TGTGCCAGCAGTAACCGGAGAGCCTACAATGAGCAGTTCTTC.

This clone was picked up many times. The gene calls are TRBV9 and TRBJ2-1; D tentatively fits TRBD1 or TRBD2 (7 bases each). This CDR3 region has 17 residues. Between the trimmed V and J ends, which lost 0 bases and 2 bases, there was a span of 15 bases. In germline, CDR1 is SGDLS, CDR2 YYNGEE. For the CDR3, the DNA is TGTGCCAGCAGCGTAGAAAGCGGGACAGTCGCCTACAATGAGCAGTTCTTC. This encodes CASSVESGTVAYNEQFF. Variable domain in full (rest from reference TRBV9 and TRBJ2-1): DSGVTQTPKHLITATGQRVTLRCSPRSGDLSVYWYQQSLDQGLQFLIQYYNGEERAKGNILERFSAQQFPDLHSELNLSSLELGDSALYFCASSVESGTVAYNEQFFGPGTRLTVL.

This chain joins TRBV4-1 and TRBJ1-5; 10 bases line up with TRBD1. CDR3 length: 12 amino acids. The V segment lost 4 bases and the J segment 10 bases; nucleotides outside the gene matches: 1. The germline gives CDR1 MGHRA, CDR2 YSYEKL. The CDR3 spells CASSRTGGPQHF. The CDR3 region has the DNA TGCGCCAGCAGCCGGACAGGGGGTCCCCAGCATTTT.

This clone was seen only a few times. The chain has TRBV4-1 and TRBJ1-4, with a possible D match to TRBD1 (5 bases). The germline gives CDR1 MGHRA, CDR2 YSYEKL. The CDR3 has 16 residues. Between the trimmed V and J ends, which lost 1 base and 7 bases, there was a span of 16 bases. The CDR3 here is CASSQVSGGVGEKLFF. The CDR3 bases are TGCGCCAGCAGCCAAGTTTCGGGGGGTGTGGGTGAAAAACTGTTTTTT.

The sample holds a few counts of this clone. CDR3 protein: CASSMVYPPQHF. In nucleotides, the CDR3 is TGTGCCAGTAGTATGGTTTATCCGCCCCAGCATTTT. V and J are TRBV19 and TRBJ1-5; D not resolved. CDR3 size: 12 residues. Germline V gene sequence: CDR1 LNHDA, CDR2 SQIVND (reference sequence). V lost 3 bases and J lost 9, with 9 bases in between. Full variable domain (outside the CDR3, taken from reference TRBV19 and TRBJ1-5): DGGITQSPKYLFRKEGQNVTLSCEQNLNHDAMYWYRQDPGQGLRLIYYSQIVNDFQKGDIAEGYSVSREKKESFPLTVTSAQKNPTAFYLCASSMVYPPQHFGDGTRLSIL.

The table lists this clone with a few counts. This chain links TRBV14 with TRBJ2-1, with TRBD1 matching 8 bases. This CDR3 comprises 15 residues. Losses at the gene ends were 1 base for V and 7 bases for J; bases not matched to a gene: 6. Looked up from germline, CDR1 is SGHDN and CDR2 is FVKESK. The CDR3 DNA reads TGTGCCAGCAGCCAAGTACAGGGGGTTGAAAATGAGCAGTTCTTC. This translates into CASSQVQGVENEQFF.

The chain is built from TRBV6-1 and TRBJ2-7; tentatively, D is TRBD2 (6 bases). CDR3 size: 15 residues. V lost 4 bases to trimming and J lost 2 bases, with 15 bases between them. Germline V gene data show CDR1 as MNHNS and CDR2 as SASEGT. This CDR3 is CASSVGTGVPYEQYF. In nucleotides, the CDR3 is TGTGCCAGCAGTGTGGGAACGGGAGTCCCCTACGAGCAGTACTTC.

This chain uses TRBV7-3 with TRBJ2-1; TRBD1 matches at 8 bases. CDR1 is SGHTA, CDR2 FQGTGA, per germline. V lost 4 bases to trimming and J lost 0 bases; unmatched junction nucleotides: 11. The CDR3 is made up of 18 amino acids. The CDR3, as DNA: TGTGCCAGCAGCTACCGGGACAGGACTCTTAGCTCCTACAATGAGCAGTTCTTC. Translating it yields CASSYRDRTLSSYNEQFF.

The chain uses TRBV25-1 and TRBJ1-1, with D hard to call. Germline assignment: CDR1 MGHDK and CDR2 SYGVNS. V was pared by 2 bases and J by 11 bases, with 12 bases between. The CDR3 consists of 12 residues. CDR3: CASSEDPGRAFF. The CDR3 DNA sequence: TGTGCCAGCAGTGAAGATCCGGGCCGCGCTTTCTTT. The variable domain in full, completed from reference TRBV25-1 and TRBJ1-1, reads EADIYQTPRYLVIGTGKKITLECSQTMGHDKMYWYQQDPGMELHLIHYSYGVNSTEKGDLSSESTVSRIRTEHFPLTLESARPSHTSQYLCASSEDPGRAFFGQGTRLTVV.

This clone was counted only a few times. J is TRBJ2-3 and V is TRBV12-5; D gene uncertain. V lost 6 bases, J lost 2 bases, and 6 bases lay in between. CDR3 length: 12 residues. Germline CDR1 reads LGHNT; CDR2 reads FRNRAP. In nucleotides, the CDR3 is TGTGCTAGTGGGGTCAACACAGATACGCAGTATTTT. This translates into CASGVNTDTQYF. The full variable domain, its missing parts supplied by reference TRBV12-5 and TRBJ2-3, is DARVTQTPRHKVTEMGQEVTMRCQPILGHNTVFWYRQTMMQGLELLAYFRNRAPLDDSGMPKDRFSAEMPDATLATLKIQPSEPRDSAVYFCASGVNTDTQYFGPGTRLTVL.

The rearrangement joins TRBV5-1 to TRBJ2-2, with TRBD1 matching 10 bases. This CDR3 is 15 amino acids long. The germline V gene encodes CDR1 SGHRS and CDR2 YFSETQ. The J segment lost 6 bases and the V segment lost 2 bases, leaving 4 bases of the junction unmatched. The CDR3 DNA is TGCGCCAGCAGCTTTCGACAGGGGGCTGCCGGGGAGCTGTTTTTT. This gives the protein CASSFRQGAAGELFF.